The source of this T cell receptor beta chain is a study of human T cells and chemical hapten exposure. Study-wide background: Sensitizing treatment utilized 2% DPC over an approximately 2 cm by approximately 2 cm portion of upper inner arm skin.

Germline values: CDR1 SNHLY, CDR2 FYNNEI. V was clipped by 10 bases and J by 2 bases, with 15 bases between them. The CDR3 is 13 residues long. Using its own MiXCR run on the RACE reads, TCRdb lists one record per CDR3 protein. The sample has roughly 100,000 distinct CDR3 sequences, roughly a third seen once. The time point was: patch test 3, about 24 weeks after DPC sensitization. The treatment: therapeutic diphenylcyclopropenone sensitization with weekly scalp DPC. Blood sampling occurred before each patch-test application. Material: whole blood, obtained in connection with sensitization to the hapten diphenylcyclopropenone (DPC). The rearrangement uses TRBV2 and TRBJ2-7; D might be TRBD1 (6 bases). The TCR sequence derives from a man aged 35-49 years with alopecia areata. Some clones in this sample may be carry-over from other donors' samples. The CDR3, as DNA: TGTGCCACACCTGGACAGACAGCCTACGAGCAGTACTTC. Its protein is CATPGQTAYEQYF. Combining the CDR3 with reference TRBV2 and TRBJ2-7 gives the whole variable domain EPEVTQTPSHQVTQMGQEVILRCVPISNHLYFYWYRQILGQKVEFLVSFYNNEISEKSEIFDDQFSVERPDGSNFTLKIRSTKLEDSAMYFCATPGQTAYEQYFGPGTRLTVT.